The rows below give T cell receptor beta chains drawn from one sample of a study of blood T cell repertoires in COVID-19. Using immunoSEQ multiplex PCR, the repertoire was profiled, and TCRdb retains in-frame clones only, with some absent. The table lists about 440,000 clones, around nine tenths of them singletons. Sequencing used PBMCs or T cells enriched from blood (not recorded which). The receptors come from a young woman with acute COVID-19. Each CDR3 is given with its conserved first and last residue. The D gene is left open where the match is weak. Some rows mark clone size as missing; the rest say once, few, many or name a class of expanded clone.

d_call clone_size j_call v_call cdr3_nt cdr3_aa
- - TRBJ2-5 TRBV10-3 TGTGCCATCAGTGAAAGGGGCCAAGAGACCCAGTACTTC CAISERGQETQYF
- - TRBJ1-1 TRBV19 TGTGCCAGTAACCCCGGGGGGAGCTCCACTGAAGCTTTCTTT CASNPGGSSTEAFF
- - TRBJ1-5 TRBV2 TGTGCCAGCAGTGTGCAGGTCTCTGGCCAGCCCCAGCATTTT CASSVQVSGQPQHF
- - TRBJ2-1 TRBV15 TGTGCCACCAGCAGAGGTGGGACTGATGAGCAGTTCTTC CATSRGGTDEQFF
TRBD2 - TRBJ2-5 TRBV25-1 TGTGCCAGCAGTGTTCCTAGCGGGTCCCAGTACTTC CASSVPSGSQYF
- - TRBJ2-2 TRBV25-1 TGTGCCAGCAGCAAGAGACTAGAGTATACCGGGGAGCTGTTTTTT CASSKRLEYTGELFF
TRBD2 - TRBJ2-3 TRBV6-4 TGTGCCAGCAGCCCGCGGCATAGCGGGAGGACAGATACGCAGTATTTT CASSPRHSGRTDTQYF
- - TRBJ2-7 TRBV15 TGTGCCACCAGCAGCTTTACGTCGCGCTCCTACGAGCAGTACTTC CATSSFTSRSYEQYF
- - TRBJ1-5 TRBV6-6 TGTGCCAGCGCCGGGGTTCAGCCCCAGCATTTT CASAGVQPQHF
- - TRBJ2-5 TRBV25-1 TGTGCCAGCAGTGCGTTGGAGACCCAGTACTTC CASSALETQYF
- - TRBJ2-1 TRBV28 TGTGCCAGCAGTCCCCCCGTAAAGGGACAATACAATGAGCAGTTCTTC CASSPPVKGQYNEQFF
- - TRBJ1-2 TRBV18 TGTGCCAGCTCACCTACGGAGACAGAAACTAACTATGGCTACACCTTC CASSPTETETNYGYTF
TRBD1 - TRBJ1-4 TRBV18 TGTGCCAGCTCACCATATCGAGGACAGGGCAATGAAAAACTGTTTTTT CASSPYRGQGNEKLFF
- once TRBJ1-4 TRBV20-1 TGCAGTGCTAGTGGATGGCCAACTAATGAAAAACTGTTTTTT CSASGWPTNEKLFF
TRBD2 - TRBJ2-7 TRBV10-1 TGCGCCAGCAGTGCTAGCGGATCCTCCTACGAGCAGTACTTC CASSASGSSYEQYF
- - TRBJ2-1 TRBV7-3 TGTGCCAGCAGCTCTGACTTCTCCTCCTACAATGAGCAGTTCTTC CASSSDFSSYNEQFF
- - TRBJ2-1 TRBV19 TGTGCCAGTAGTATAGTTGGGTCCTCCCTCAGGCATGAGCAGTTCTTC CASSIVGSSLRHEQFF
- - TRBJ1-5 TRBV19 TGTGCCAGTAGTATAACAGGGCGGGAGCCCCAGCATTTT CASSITGREPQHF
- - TRBJ2-2 TRBV29-1 TGCAGCGTTGCCCTTCCGACCGGGGAGCTGTTTTTT CSVALPTGELFF
- few TRBJ1-1 TRBV11-3 TGTGCCAGCAGCTCTGGCGGTCTTGAAGCTTTCTTT CASSSGGLEAFF
- - TRBJ2-2 TRBV18 TGTGCCAGCTCAGCGGGGCAGGACGGGGAGCTGTTTTTT CASSAGQDGELFF
- once TRBJ2-4 TRBV7-2 TGTGCCAGCAGCTCCCACTCAGCCAAAAACATTCAGTACTTC CASSSHSAKNIQYF
- - TRBJ1-2 TRBV16 TGTGCCAGCAGCCATTTAACGGAGAATTTGAACTATGGCTACACCTTC CASSHLTENLNYGYTF
- - TRBJ1-1 TRBV28 TGTGCCAGCAGTCCAAGACAGGCGTGGAACACTGAAGCTTTCTTT CASSPRQAWNTEAFF
- - TRBJ1-2 TRBV7-3 TGTGCCAGCAGCTTAACGTCAGATCCTTATGGCTACACCTTC CASSLTSDPYGYTF
TRBD1 - TRBJ1-1 TRBV7-3 TGTGCCAGCAGCCTGGACAGGGGGCAGCCTGAAGCTTTCTTT CASSLDRGQPEAFF
- - TRBJ2-7 TRBV19 TGTGCCAGTAGTATCGGGCTACAGGGTTACGAGCAGTACTTC CASSIGLQGYEQYF
- once TRBJ1-6 TRBV6-2/TRBV6-3 TGTGCCAGCAGTCCGAACGGACGTTCCCTAGGGAGCTCCTATAATTCACCCCTCCACTTT CASSPNGRSLGSSYNSPLHF